The following is a TCR beta chain sequence with its context. Of the isolated RNA, all was reverse transcribed, and so the sequenced material was expressed TCRB transcripts. Produced via immunoSEQ multiplex PCR; TCRdb's table is partial and in-frame only. The table shows 130,000 to 150,000 clones, with under 60% occurring only once. CDR3 length equals 16 residues. V was shortened by 5 bases and J by 5 bases, with 21 bases between the two germline ends. Per the germline V gene, CDR1 is SGHVS and CDR2 is FNYEAQ. These data belong to a study of beta chain features in type 1 diabetes. This chain links TRBV7-6 with TRBJ1-1, with D possibly TRBD1 on 5 matching bases. Sequencing was done on a sample of Tregs from blood. This clonotype originated in a man aged 18 to 29 in good health. As DNA, the CDR3 is TGTGCCAGCAGCCAGGTCCTGGGAGCCGGGGGGACTGAAGCTTTCTTT. Translated: CASSQVLGAGGTEAFF.